The source of this T cell receptor beta chain is a study of cytomegalovirus exposure and HLA in healthy donors. Comment on this clone: Its cognate antigen is unknown.

Study conclusions and caveats: A missense variant in DCLRE1C was later tied to TCR beta V- and J-gene trimming. Among TCR beta chains, those listed as cytomegalovirus-associated numbered some 160.

Germline CDR1 is MNHEY and CDR2 is SMNVEV (reference sequence). There are 14 residues in the CDR3. The trim removed 8 bases at V and 1 base at J, leaving 7 bases unmatched. Both 60 Vbeta primers and 13 Jbeta primers went into the PCR. Produced via immunoSEQ multiplex PCR; TCRdb's table is partial and in-frame only. The data hold roughly 90,000 clones, with 80% to 90% observed a single time. Participants comprised healthy donors of bone marrow. Sequencing was performed on PBMCs. The rearrangement links TRBV27 to TRBJ1-1, with TRBD1 matching over 7 bases. This clonotype was sampled from a man aged 18 to 30 in good health and CMV-seronegative. The CDR3: CASRTGQRNTEAFF. CDR3 bases: TGTGCCAGCCGCACGGGACAGAGGAACACTGAAGCTTTCTTT.